The 22 T cell receptor beta chains presented below share a single source sample, sequenced in a study of blood T cell repertoires in COVID-19. Clones were sequenced by immunoSEQ multiplex PCR, and TCRdb holds only the in-frame ones, with some missing. Of 25,000 to 40,000 clones in the sample, about 90% were seen once. Sequencing was carried out using peripheral blood. The source is a human donor in a cohort sampled during active COVID-19.

The rearrangement joins TRBV7-2 to TRBJ2-7, with a possible D match to TRBD1 (5 bases). This CDR3 spans 13 amino acids. Trimming cost V 2 bases and J 5 bases, with 10 bases left between them. Per germline, CDR1 SGHTA and CDR2 FQGNSA. CDR3: CASSLQGNHEQYV. For the CDR3, the DNA is TGTGCCAGCAGCTTACAGGGTAATCACGAGCAGTACGTC.

This clone has only one observation. J is TRBJ2-1 and V is TRBV1; the listed D gene, TRBD1, was not tested against the DNA. TRBV1 counts as a pseudogene. The CDR3 has 14 residues. The DNA for the CDR3 is TGCACCAGCAGCGGACAGGGGGAGAACAATGAGCAGTTCTTC. This sequence encodes CTSSGQGENNEQFF.

The chain recombines TRBV10-3 with TRBJ1-1; perhaps TRBD1 as D (6 bases). V lost 8 bases and J 6 bases, leaving 28 bases between the germline ends. CDR1 and CDR2 from the germline V gene are ENHRY and SYGVKD. The CDR3 extends over 17 amino acids. The CDR3 DNA reads as TGTGCCATCGGTAGTAGCAGGGGCGGTGTCCGTGCCCCTGAAGCTTTCTTT. It yields the protein CAIGSSRGGVRAPEAFF.

The chain has TRBV24-1 and TRBJ1-3, with D possibly matching TRBD1 (5 bases). Germline V gene lookup returns CDR1 KGHDR and CDR2 SFDVKD. Trimming cost V 4 bases and J 0 bases, with 9 bases left between them. The CDR3 covers 15 residues. The CDR3 DNA reads TGTGCCACCAGTGACTCGACAGACTCTGGAAACACCATATATTTT. This sequence encodes CATSDSTDSGNTIYF.

The chain links TRBV6-1 to TRBJ2-7, with TRBD2 as a possible D gene (5 bases). The germline V gene encodes CDR1 MNHNS and CDR2 SASEGT. This CDR3 region has 12 residues. V dropped 2 bases and J dropped 6 bases, with 8 bases sitting between them. The CDR3 reads CASSELASEQYV. In nucleotides, the CDR3 is TGTGCCAGCAGTGAATTAGCGTCCGAGCAGTACGTC.

V gene TRBV7-9 combines with J gene TRBJ2-3; no clear D. The CDR3 sequence is 15 residues long. The germline V gene has CDR1 SEHNR and CDR2 FQNEAQ (reference sequence). Deletions cut 1 base from V and 2 bases from J, with 10 bases between. CDR3: CASSLGPAFTDTQYF. CDR3 DNA: TGTGCCAGCAGCTTAGGTCCCGCGTTCACAGATACGCAGTATTTT.

This chain uses TRBV5-1 with TRBJ1-3; D gene ambiguous. The CDR3 sequence is 13 residues long. Per germline, CDR1 SGHRS and CDR2 YFSETQ. V was shortened by 4 bases and J by 8 bases, with 13 bases between the two germline ends. CDR3 region: CASSLGEVDTIYF. The CDR3 nucleotides read TGCGCCAGCAGCCTTGGAGAAGTGGACACCATATATTTT.

V is TRBV19 and J is TRBJ1-2; D unclear. Germline V gene sequence: CDR1 LNHDA, CDR2 SQIVND (reference sequence). Trimming pared 4 bases from V and 7 bases from J, leaving 10 bases between. This CDR3 comprises 12 residues. Written as DNA, the CDR3 is TGTGCCAGTAGTACGGGGTACGGTGGCTACACCTTC. Translation: CASSTGYGGYTF.

This chain links TRBV5-6 with TRBJ1-2; 7 nucleotides align to TRBD1. The trim removed 3 bases at V and 4 bases at J, leaving 6 bases unmatched. The CDR3 spans 14 residues. CDR1 and CDR2 from the germline V gene are SGHDT and YYEEEE. CDR3 sequence reads: CASSSRDSSYGYTF. CDR3 DNA sequence: TGTGCCAGCAGCTCCCGGGACAGTTCCTATGGCTACACCTTC. The full variable domain, its missing parts supplied by reference TRBV5-6 and TRBJ1-2, is DAGVTQSPTHLIKTRGQQVTLRCSPKSGHDTVSWYQQALGQGPQFIFQYYEEEERQRGNFPDRFSGHQFPNYSSELNVNALLLGDSALYLCASSSRDSSYGYTFGSGTRLTVV.

The J gene is TRBJ1-2, the V gene TRBV5-6, with TRBD1 matching 8 bases. The CDR3 runs 14 residues. V was clipped by 4 bases and J by 7 bases; unmatched bases: 9. CDR1 and CDR2 (germline): SGHDT, YYEEEE. The CDR3 coding sequence is TGTGCCAGCAGCGGAGGACAGGGAGGGGCTGGCTACACCTTC. Translation gives CASSGGQGGAGYTF.

The J gene is TRBJ1-1, the V gene TRBV18; possible D gene TRBD1, 6 bases. The CDR3 is 12 amino acids. Germline CDR1 and CDR2: KGHSH and LQKENI. Deletions cut 1 base from V and 6 bases from J, with 6 bases between. CDR3 region: CASSPQGAEAFF. The CDR3 nucleotides are TGTGCCAGCTCACCACAGGGGGCTGAAGCTTTCTTT.

V gene TRBV6-5 combines with J gene TRBJ1-2; TRBD1 matches at 7 bases. V lost 6 bases and J lost 2; bases outside the gene matches: 6. The CDR3 runs to 14 residues. Per germline, CDR1 MNHEY and CDR2 SVGAGI. This chain's CDR3 is CASRAGTVNYGYTF. CDR3 nucleotides: TGTGCCAGCAGGGCCGGGACAGTCAACTATGGCTACACCTTC.

This chain links TRBV5-1 with TRBJ1-2; 9 positions agree with TRBD1. Germline loops: CDR1 SGHRS, CDR2 YFSETQ. There are 15 residues in the CDR3. V lost 1 base to trimming and J lost 4 bases; unmatched junction nucleotides: 5. The CDR3 protein is CASSLRTGDPYGYTF. The CDR3 coding sequence is TGCGCCAGCAGCTTGCGGACAGGGGACCCCTATGGCTACACCTTC.

This clone was counted a single time. The chain employs TRBV19 and TRBJ2-1; D call uncertain. The CDR3 totals 11 residues. V lost 5 bases, J lost 9 bases, and 8 bases lay in between. CDR1 and CDR2 (germline): LNHDA, SQIVND (reference sequence). CDR3 loop: CASSGHLEQFF. In nucleotides, the CDR3 is TGTGCCAGTAGTGGGCATCTTGAGCAGTTCTTC.

This sequence joins TRBV5-1 and TRBJ2-5, with a tentative D call TRBD2 (5 bases). This CDR3 has 15 amino acids. Trimming removed 3 bases from V and 3 bases from J, with 15 bases in between. The germline V gene encodes CDR1 SGHRS and CDR2 YFSETQ. Here the CDR3 reads CASSSVGSGKETQYF. In DNA form, the CDR3 reads TGCGCCAGCAGCTCCGTCGGATCGGGAAAAGAGACCCAGTACTTC.

The chain carries TRBV7-3 and TRBJ2-1, with 8 bases that match TRBD2. The germline CDR1 and CDR2 sequences are SGHTA and FQGTGA. The length of the CDR3 is 13 residues. J gave up 6 bases and V 5 bases, and 3 bases lay outside the gene matches. The CDR3 sequence: CASSHTSGNEQFF. CDR3 sequence (DNA): TGTGCCAGCAGCCATACTAGCGGCAATGAGCAGTTCTTC.

V and J are TRBV4-1 and TRBJ2-1; 9 bases map to TRBD2. J gave up 1 base and V 0 bases, and 1 base lay outside the gene matches. Germline V gene lookup returns CDR1 MGHRA and CDR2 YSYEKL. This CDR3 contains 16 residues. The CDR3 DNA follows: TGCGCCAGCAGCCAAGAGAGCGGGGGGTCCTACAATGAGCAGTTCTTC. Translation: CASSQESGGSYNEQFF.

This chain links TRBV24-1 with TRBJ1-1; D perhaps matches TRBD1 (5 bases). The CDR3 sequence is 13 residues long. V was clipped by 6 bases and J by 6 bases, with 13 bases between them. The V gene's germline CDR1 is KGHDR and CDR2 SFDVKD. CDR3 region: CATSRGGGAEAFF. In DNA form, the CDR3 reads TGTGCCACCAGTCGCGGGGGAGGAGCTGAAGCTTTCTTT.

There are a few counts of this clone. The chain has TRBV5-4 and TRBJ1-3; no firm D call. V was pared by 1 base and J by 0 bases, with 8 bases between. Germline V gives CDR1 SGHNT, CDR2 YYREEE (reference sequence). The CDR3 consists of 15 residues. The CDR3: CASSLWANSGNTIYF. In DNA form, the CDR3 reads TGTGCCAGCAGCTTGTGGGCCAACTCTGGAAACACCATATATTTT.

V usage is TRBV2 and J usage is TRBJ2-2, with D perhaps matching TRBD2 (6 bases). This CDR3 is built from 14 residues. V was pared by 8 bases and J by 2 bases, with 12 bases between. The germline gives CDR1 SNHLY, CDR2 FYNNEI. CDR3 sequence reads: CASGGWVNTGELFF. DNA of the CDR3: TGTGCCAGCGGGGGGTGGGTTAACACCGGGGAGCTGTTTTTT.

The CDR3: CASSYSTGALYGYTF. CDR3 DNA: TGTGCCAGCAGTTATTCGACAGGAGCCTTATATGGCTACACCTTC. The chain couples TRBV6-2 or TRBV6-3 to TRBJ1-2, with D possibly being TRBD1 (6 bases). The V and J ends lost 3 bases and 5 bases respectively, with 16 bases between them. Germline-derived CDR1 and CDR2 are MNHEY and SVGEGT. This CDR3 region has 15 residues.

The chain's CDR3 is CASSRTGGSNQPQHF. CDR3 DNA sequence: TGTGCCAGCAGCCGGACAGGAGGGAGCAATCAGCCCCAGCATTTT. This sequence joins TRBV5-6 and TRBJ1-5, with TRBD1 matching over 7 bases. Germline V gene lookup returns CDR1 SGHDT and CDR2 YYEEEE. The CDR3 is made up of 15 amino acids. The trim removed 4 bases at V and 1 base at J, leaving 5 bases unmatched.